This is a list of T cell receptor beta chains from one sample in a study of long-term antiretroviral therapy in people with HIV. Measured with immunoSEQ multiplex PCR; TCRdb has only the in-frame clones, and not every one. The sample includes under 20,000 clones, 80% of them seen just once. The sequencing used unsorted PBMCs, collected 0.2 years after starting antiretroviral therapy. The receptor source for this set is a woman aged 40 to 50 with HIV. Each CDR3 is given with its conserved first and last residue. D genes are given only for firm matches. Where a row states a size, it is once, few, many or the class of an expanded clone; other rows omit it.

cdr3_aa cdr3_nt cdr3_length j_call clone_size v_call d_call
CASSGRGSGNTIYF TGTGCCAGCAGTGGGAGGGGTTCTGGAAACACCATATATTTT 14 TRBJ1-3 NA TRBV2 NA
CASMAESSGAFF TGTGCCAGCATGGCAGAATCCTCCGGAGCTTTCTTT 12 TRBJ1-1 NA TRBV5-6 NA
CASSLTSTDTQYF TGTGCCAGCAGCTTGACTAGCACAGATACGCAGTATTTT 13 TRBJ2-3 NA TRBV5-6 NA
CASSYRARNQPQHF TGTGCCAGCAGTTACAGGGCTAGGAATCAGCCCCAGCATTTT 14 TRBJ1-5 NA TRBV6-5 NA
CASSERFGLAWEQYF TGCGCCAGCAGTGAGCGATTTGGACTAGCGTGGGAGCAGTACTTC 15 TRBJ2-7 NA TRBV10-1 TRBD2
CASSQDELNEETQYF TGTGCCAGCAGCCAAGACGAACTGAATGAAGAGACCCAGTACTTC 15 TRBJ2-5 NA TRBV14 NA
CASSLLGGSSYEQYF TGTGCCAGCAGCTTGCTTGGGGGGAGCTCCTACGAGCAGTACTTC 15 TRBJ2-7 few TRBV7-8 NA
CASSSGPSAEQYF TGCGCCAGCAGCTCGGGGCCGTCAGCCGAGCAGTACTTC 13 TRBJ2-7 NA TRBV5-1 NA
CASSQEVWGVGTEAFF TGCGCCAGCAGCCAAGAAGTCTGGGGGGTGGGAACTGAAGCTTTCTTT 16 TRBJ1-1 NA TRBV4-1 NA
CASSRTRNTEAFF TGTGCCAGCTCACGGACAAGAAACACTGAAGCTTTCTTT 13 TRBJ1-1 NA TRBV6-4 NA
CASSLKWGPQHF TGTGCCAGCAGCCTCAAATGGGGGCCCCAGCATTTT 12 TRBJ1-5 NA TRBV6-5 NA
CASSRELTVNTEAFF TGCGCCAGCAGCAGAGAGCTAACGGTTAACACTGAAGCTTTCTTT 15 TRBJ1-1 NA TRBV5-1 NA
CASSVAGSTYEQYF TGCGCCAGCAGTGTGGCGGGGTCTACCTACGAGCAGTACTTC 14 TRBJ2-7 NA TRBV10-1 NA
CASSVPVISYEQYF TGTGCCAGCAGTGTGCCAGTGATCTCCTACGAGCAGTACTTC 14 TRBJ2-7 once TRBV2 NA
CASSYDARGYGYTF TGTGCCAGCAGTTACGACGCCAGGGGATATGGCTACACCTTC 14 TRBJ1-2 NA TRBV6-5 NA
CASSSTVSNYGYTF TGTGCCAGCAGCTCGACAGTTTCTAACTATGGCTACACCTTC 14 TRBJ1-2 NA TRBV7-8 NA
CASSLAGGGVTEAFF TGCGCCAGCAGCTTGGCGGGAGGGGGTGTCACTGAAGCTTTCTTT 15 TRBJ1-1 few TRBV5-1 NA
CATSRGTLGQPQHF TGTGCCACCAGCAGAGGCACCCTCGGCCAGCCCCAGCATTTT 14 TRBJ1-5 NA TRBV15 NA
CSVEDRDRRSYGYTF TGCAGCGTTGAAGATAGGGACAGGAGGAGTTATGGCTACACCTTC 15 TRBJ1-2 NA TRBV29-1 TRBD1
CASSSSQGHENTGELFF TGTGCCAGCAGTTCATCTCAGGGGCATGAGAACACCGGGGAGCTGTTTTTT 17 TRBJ2-2 NA TRBV27 NA
CASSLATTAMNSPLHF TGTGCCAGCAGCTTGGCCACGACAGCGATGAATTCACCCCTCCACTTT 16 TRBJ1-6 NA TRBV5-6 NA
CASSLIGTDYEQYF TGTGCCAGCAGCCTGATTGGGACAGACTACGAGCAGTACTTC 14 TRBJ2-7 NA TRBV14 TRBD1
CASRQTNYGYTF TGTGCCAGCAGGCAAACTAACTATGGCTACACCTTC 12 TRBJ1-2 NA TRBV6-5 NA
CASSFVGRPITYEQYF TGTGCCAGCAGTTTTGTGGGACGGCCGATAACCTACGAGCAGTACTTC 16 TRBJ2-7 NA TRBV28 NA
CASSDSRVYGYTF TGTGCCAGCAGTGACTCTAGAGTCTATGGCTACACCTTC 13 TRBJ1-2 NA TRBV6-4 NA
CASSPLLEHKETQYF TGTGCCAGCAGCCCGTTACTCGAACATAAAGAGACCCAGTACTTC 15 TRBJ2-5 NA TRBV7-8 NA
CASSSTSGTAFRDEQFF TGTGCCAGCAGCTCGACCTCGGGGACAGCATTTAGGGATGAGCAGTTCTTC 17 TRBJ2-1 NA TRBV11-2 TRBD1
CASPGRQNTEAFF TGTGCCAGTCCGGGACGCCAGAACACTGAAGCTTTCTTT 13 TRBJ1-1 NA TRBV2 NA
CATPGVGGRRYNEQFF TGTGCCACCCCAGGGGTTGGAGGGAGGCGCTACAATGAGCAGTTCTTC 16 TRBJ2-1 NA TRBV2 NA
CASAAGTEAFF TGTGCCAGTGCCGCGGGCACTGAAGCTTTCTTT 11 TRBJ1-1 NA TRBV19 NA
CASSERSGYEQYF TGCGCCAGCAGTGAAAGGTCCGGTTACGAGCAGTACTTC 13 TRBJ2-7 NA TRBV4-3 NA
CASSSTTGERGSTGELFF TGTGCCAGCAGCTCCACGACAGGGGAGCGGGGGAGCACCGGGGAGCTGTTTTTT 18 TRBJ2-2 NA TRBV7-9 NA
CASSLKDRVDEKLFF TGTGCCAGCAGCTTAAAAGACAGGGTGGATGAAAAACTGTTTTTT 15 TRBJ1-4 NA TRBV7-8 TRBD1
CATSPGGPSTDTQYF TGTGCCACCAGCCCCGGAGGCCCTAGCACAGATACGCAGTATTTT 15 TRBJ2-3 NA TRBV15 NA
CASSYSIRGGRDTQYF TGTGCCAGCAGTTACTCGATCCGGGGGGGTAGAGATACGCAGTATTTT 16 TRBJ2-3 NA TRBV6-5 TRBD2
CASSVKQGALTDTQYF TGTGCCAGCAGCGTGAAACAGGGGGCGCTGACAGATACGCAGTATTTT 16 TRBJ2-3 NA TRBV11-2 TRBD1
CASSLTGRDYNSPLHF TGTGCCAGCAGTTTAACAGGCAGGGATTATAATTCACCCCTCCACTTT 16 TRBJ1-6 NA TRBV27 NA
CASSESVGGYNEQFF TGCGCCAGCAGTGAGTCAGTGGGAGGGTACAATGAGCAGTTCTTC 15 TRBJ2-1 NA TRBV10-1 TRBD2
CASRGPRGTDTQYF TGTGCCAGTCGTGGGCCTCGGGGCACAGATACGCAGTATTTT 14 TRBJ2-3 NA TRBV19 NA
CASSGSRGRPSYNSPLHF TGTGCCAGCAGTGGGTCACGGGGGAGACCCTCCTATAATTCACCCCTCCACTTT 18 TRBJ1-6 NA TRBV6-4 NA
CASSFRQGAQPQHF TGTGCCAGCAGCTTCCGGCAGGGGGCCCAGCCCCAGCATTTT 14 TRBJ1-5 NA TRBV7-2 TRBD1
CSGGAGNTIYF TGCAGTGGCGGGGCCGGAAACACCATATATTTT 11 TRBJ1-3 NA TRBV20-1 NA
CASSFLGSYEQYF TGTGCCAGCAGCTTCCTAGGCTCCTACGAGCAGTACTTC 13 TRBJ2-7 few TRBV5-4 NA
CASSYATGYEQYF TGTGCCAGCAGTTATGCAACAGGATACGAGCAGTACTTC 13 TRBJ2-7 few TRBV27 NA
CASSQVTGSEQYF TGTGCCAGCAGCCAAGTTACGGGGTCCGAGCAGTACTTC 13 TRBJ2-7 NA TRBV14 NA
CASSGLAGDYNEQFF TGTGCCAGTAGTGGGCTAGCGGGAGATTACAATGAGCAGTTCTTC 15 TRBJ2-1 NA TRBV19 TRBD2
CASSEYQNTEAFF TGTGCCAGCAGTGAATATCAGAACACTGAAGCTTTCTTT 13 TRBJ1-1 NA TRBV25-1 NA
CASSLGADNYGYTF TGTGCCAGCAGCTTGGGGGCAGATAACTATGGCTACACCTTC 14 TRBJ1-2 NA TRBV5-6 NA
CAWSAKQASRRGAFF TGTGCCTGGAGTGCCAAACAGGCCAGCCGGCGTGGGGCTTTCTTT 15 TRBJ1-1 NA TRBV30 NA
CASKHDHYGYTF TGTGCCAGCAAACACGATCACTATGGCTACACCTTC 12 TRBJ1-2 few TRBV6-5 NA
CASSLDSAGGYTF TGTGCCAGCAGCTTAGATTCCGCGGGAGGCTACACCTTC 13 TRBJ1-2 once TRBV11-2 NA
CASSQTVRLTDTQYF TGTGCCAGCAGTCAGACAGTTAGGCTAACAGATACGCAGTATTTT 15 TRBJ2-3 once TRBV6-5 NA
CAWSGTGANTIYF TGTGCCTGGAGCGGGACAGGGGCAAACACCATATATTTT 13 TRBJ1-3 few TRBV30 TRBD1